This TCR beta chain was identified during a study of identical twins. This CDR3 spans 12 amino acids. The V gene's germline CDR1 is MNHNS and CDR2 SASEGT. The V end was cut by 7 bases, the J end by 2 bases, with 9 bases between. In TCRdb, the 5' RACE reads were re-called with MiXCR into one record per CDR3 protein. The table shows 600,000 to 800,000 distinct CDR3 sequences, with approximately 21% occurring only once. These data also featured in a second study, about T cells expressing NK-cell markers.

The sample comprised PBMCs. This receptor was taken from a woman aged 18-29 years in good health. The rearrangement links TRBV6-1 to TRBJ2-7; tentatively, D is TRBD1 (6 bases). Here the CDR3 DNA reads TGTGCCAGCATTGGACAGACCTACGAGCAGTACTTC. The encoded protein is CASIGQTYEQYF.